This is a list of T cell receptor beta chains from one sample in a study of beta chain features in type 1 diabetes. Only in-frame clones appear in the TCRdb table, and some are missing; sequencing was by immunoSEQ multiplex PCR. Among hundreds of thousands of clones listed, more than 12% were seen once. Source material: naive CD4+ T cells from blood. These receptors were collected from a man aged 18 to 35 with type 1 diabetes. CDR3s include the opening cysteine and the closing phenylalanine or tryptophan. D genes are given only for firm matches. Rows give clone size only sometimes, using once, few, many, or a class for an expanded clone.

clone_size d_call cdr3_length j_call v_call cdr3_nt cdr3_aa
few . 18 TRBJ2-3 TRBV7-9 TGTGCCAGCAGCTTAGTAACGGGTGCCCGGTGGAGCACAGATACGCAGTATTTT CASSLVTGARWSTDTQYF
. TRBD1 15 TRBJ1-6 TRBV7-9 TGTGCCACGGCATGGGGGGACAGGGGCGACCCCCCCCTCCACTTT CATAWGDRGDPPLHF
few TRBD1 13 TRBJ2-2 TRBV14 TGTGCCAGCAGCCCGACAGGGTCCGGGGAGCTGTTTTTT CASSPTGSGELFF
few . 13 TRBJ2-3 TRBV5-1 TGCGCCAGCAGCTCCGGAGGCACAGATACGCAGTATTTT CASSSGGTDTQYF
. . 15 TRBJ2-1 TRBV9 TGTGCCAGCAGCACCGGAGGGACCTCCTACAATGAGCAGTTCTTC CASSTGGTSYNEQFF
. TRBD2 15 TRBJ2-7 TRBV5-1 TGCGCCAGCAGCTTTTTAGCGGGAGGACCCTACGAGCAGTACTTC CASSFLAGGPYEQYF
. . 15 TRBJ1-6 TRBV7-2 TGTGCCAGCAGCTTAGTAACAGACTATAATTCACCCCTCCACTTT CASSLVTDYNSPLHF
. TRBD2 17 TRBJ2-4 TRBV4-1 TGCGCCAGCAGCCAGGCCGCGGGGGGGGTAGCCAAAAACATTCAGTACTTC CASSQAAGGVAKNIQYF
. . 14 TRBJ2-2 TRBV10-3 TGTGCCATCAGTGAATGGAGAGACACCGGGGAGCTGTTTTTT CAISEWRDTGELFF
few . 15 TRBJ2-2 TRBV6-6 TGTGCCAGCAGACCAGTAGGAGGGTCTCCCGGGGAGCTGTTTTTT CASRPVGGSPGELFF
few . 16 TRBJ2-1 TRBV6-5 TGTGCCAGCAGTTACCAGGGCGGGGGCCATTACAATGAGCAGTTCTTC CASSYQGGGHYNEQFF